The following is a T cell receptor beta chain sequence with its context. Method: immunoSEQ multiplex PCR; TCRdb's copy keeps in-frame clones and lacks some. The top ten clones hold 2% to 2.5% of a sample with roughly 220,000 clones, 80% to 85% of them seen once. The CDR3 totals 13 residues. Trimming removed 1 base at V and 2 bases at J, with 5 bases between. Per the germline V gene, CDR1 is SQVTM and CDR2 is ANQGSEA. The sample originates from a study of blood T cell repertoires in COVID-19. Input material: peripheral blood. This TCR derives from a woman in her fifties or sixties with acute or convalescent COVID-19. The chain recombines TRBV29-1 with TRBJ2-2; no firm D call. CDR3 amino acids: CSVEGTNTGELFF. CDR3 nucleotide sequence: TGCAGCGTTGAAGGCACTAACACCGGGGAGCTGTTTTTT.